This T cell receptor (beta chain) is from a study of T-cell reconstitution after alpha-beta-depleted transplantation in children. The ends were cut back, 3 bases at V and 1 base at J, with 6 bases in the middle. The CDR3 is 13 residues long. Germline CDR1 LNHDA, CDR2 SQIVND (reference sequence). Unique molecular identifiers were incorporated when the TCRbeta library was constructed. TCRdb itself ran the PCR reads through MiXCR, one entry per CDR3 protein. The top ten clones hold 3.5% to 4% of a sample with some 390,000 distinct CDR3 sequences, roughly 21% of them seen once. This rearrangement joins TRBV19 to TRBJ2-5; tentative D call: TRBD2 (6 bases). This clonotype was obtained from a human donor who donated a stem cell graft to a child with acute myeloid leukemia. Sequenced here: PBMCs from the stem cell graft donor, sampled from the stem cell graft. CDR3 sequence: CASSIGGQETQYF. CDR3 coding DNA: TGTGCCAGTAGTATCGGGGGCCAAGAGACCCAGTACTTC.